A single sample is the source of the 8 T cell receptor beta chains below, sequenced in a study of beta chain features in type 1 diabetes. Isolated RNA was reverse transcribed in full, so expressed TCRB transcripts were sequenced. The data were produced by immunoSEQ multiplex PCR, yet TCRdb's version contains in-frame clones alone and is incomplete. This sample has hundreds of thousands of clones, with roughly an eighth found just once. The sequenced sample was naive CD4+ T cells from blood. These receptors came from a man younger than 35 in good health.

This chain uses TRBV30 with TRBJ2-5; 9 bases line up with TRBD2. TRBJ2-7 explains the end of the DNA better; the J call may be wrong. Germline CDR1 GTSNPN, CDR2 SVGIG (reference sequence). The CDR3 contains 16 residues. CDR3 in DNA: TGTGCCTGGAGTGGGAGTAGCGGGAGATCCTCCTACGAGCAGTACTTC. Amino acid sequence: CAWSGSSGRSSYEQYF.

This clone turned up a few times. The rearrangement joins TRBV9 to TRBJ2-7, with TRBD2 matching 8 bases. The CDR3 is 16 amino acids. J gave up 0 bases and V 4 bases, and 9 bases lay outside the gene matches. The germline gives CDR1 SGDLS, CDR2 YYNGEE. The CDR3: CASSPTRTSFSYEQYF. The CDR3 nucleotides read TGTGCCAGCAGCCCTACTCGGACTAGCTTCTCCTACGAGCAGTACTTC.

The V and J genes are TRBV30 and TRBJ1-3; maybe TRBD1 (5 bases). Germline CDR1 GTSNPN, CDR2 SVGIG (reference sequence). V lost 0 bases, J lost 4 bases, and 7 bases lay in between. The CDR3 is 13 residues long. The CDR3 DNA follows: TGTGCCTGGAGTGTTCAGGGCGGAAACACCATATATTTT. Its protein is CAWSVQGGNTIYF.

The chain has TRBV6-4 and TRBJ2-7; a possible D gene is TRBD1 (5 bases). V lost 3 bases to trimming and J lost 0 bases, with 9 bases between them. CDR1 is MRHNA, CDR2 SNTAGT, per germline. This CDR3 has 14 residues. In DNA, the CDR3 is TGTGCCAGCAGTGAGCAGGGAAACTCCTACGAGCAGTACTTC. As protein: CASSEQGNSYEQYF.

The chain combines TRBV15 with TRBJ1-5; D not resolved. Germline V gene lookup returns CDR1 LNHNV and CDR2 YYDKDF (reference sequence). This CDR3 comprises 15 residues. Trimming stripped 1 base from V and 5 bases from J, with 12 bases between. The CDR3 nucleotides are TGTGCCACCAGCAGAGGAGACTTTCGGGATCAGCCCCAGCATTTT. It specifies CATSRGDFRDQPQHF.

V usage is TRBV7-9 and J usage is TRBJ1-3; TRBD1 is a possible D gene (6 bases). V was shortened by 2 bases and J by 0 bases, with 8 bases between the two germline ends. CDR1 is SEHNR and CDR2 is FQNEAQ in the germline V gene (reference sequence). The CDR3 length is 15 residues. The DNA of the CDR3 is TGTGCCAGCAGCTTACAGGGGTCCTCTGGAAACACCATATATTTT. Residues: CASSLQGSSGNTIYF.

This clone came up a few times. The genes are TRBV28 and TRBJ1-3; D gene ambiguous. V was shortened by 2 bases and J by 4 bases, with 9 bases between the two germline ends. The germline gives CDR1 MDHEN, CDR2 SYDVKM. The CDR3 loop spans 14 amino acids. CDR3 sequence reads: CASSLEAIGNTIYF. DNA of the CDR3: TGTGCCAGCAGTTTAGAGGCGATCGGAAACACCATATATTTT.

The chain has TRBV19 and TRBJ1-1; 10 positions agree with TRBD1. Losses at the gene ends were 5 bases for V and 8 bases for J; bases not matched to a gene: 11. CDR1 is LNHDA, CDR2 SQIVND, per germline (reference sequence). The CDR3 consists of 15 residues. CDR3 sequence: CASSGPGTGAPEAFF. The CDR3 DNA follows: TGTGCCAGTAGTGGACCCGGGACAGGGGCCCCGGAAGCTTTCTTT.